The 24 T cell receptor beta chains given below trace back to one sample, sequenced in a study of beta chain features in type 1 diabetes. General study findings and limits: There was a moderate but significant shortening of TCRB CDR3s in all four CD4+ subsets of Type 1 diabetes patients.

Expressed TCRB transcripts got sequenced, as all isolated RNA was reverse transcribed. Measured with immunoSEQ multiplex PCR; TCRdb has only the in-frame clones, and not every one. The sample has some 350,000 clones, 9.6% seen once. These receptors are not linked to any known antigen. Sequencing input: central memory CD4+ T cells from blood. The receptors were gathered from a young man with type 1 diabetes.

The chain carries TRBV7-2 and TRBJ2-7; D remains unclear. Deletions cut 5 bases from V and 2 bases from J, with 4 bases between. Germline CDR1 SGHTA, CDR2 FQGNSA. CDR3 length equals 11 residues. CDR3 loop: CASSTTYEQYF. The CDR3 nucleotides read TGTGCCAGCAGCACCACCTACGAGCAGTACTTC. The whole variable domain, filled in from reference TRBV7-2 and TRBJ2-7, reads GAGVSQSPSNKVTEKGKDVELRCDPISGHTALYWYRQSLGQGLEFLIYFQGNSAPDKSGLPSDRFSAERTGGSVSTLTIQRTQQEDSAVYLCASSTTYEQYFGPGTRLTVT.

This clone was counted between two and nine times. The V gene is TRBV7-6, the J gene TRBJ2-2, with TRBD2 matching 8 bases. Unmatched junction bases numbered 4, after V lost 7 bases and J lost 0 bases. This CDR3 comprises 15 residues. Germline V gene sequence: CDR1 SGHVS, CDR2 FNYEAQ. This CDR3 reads CASTIAGTNTGELFF. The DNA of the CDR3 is TGTGCCAGCACAATAGCGGGAACGAACACCGGGGAGCTGTTTTTT. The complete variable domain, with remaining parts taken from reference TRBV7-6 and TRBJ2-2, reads GAGVSQSPRYKVTKRGQDVALRCDPISGHVSLYWYRQALGQGPEFLTYFNYEAQQDKSGLPNDRFSAERPEGSISTLTIQRTEQRDSAMYRCASTIAGTNTGELFFGEGSRLTVL.

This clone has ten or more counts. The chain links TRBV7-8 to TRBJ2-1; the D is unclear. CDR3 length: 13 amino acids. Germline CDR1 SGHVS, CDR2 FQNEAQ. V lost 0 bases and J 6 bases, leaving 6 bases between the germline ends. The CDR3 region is CASSLAWANEQFF. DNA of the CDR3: TGTGCCAGCAGCTTAGCGTGGGCCAATGAGCAGTTCTTC.

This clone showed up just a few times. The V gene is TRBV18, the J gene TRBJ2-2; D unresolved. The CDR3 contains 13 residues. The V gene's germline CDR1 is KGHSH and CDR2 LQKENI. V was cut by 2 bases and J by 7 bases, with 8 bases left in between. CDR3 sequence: CASSPDTHGELFF. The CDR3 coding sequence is TGTGCCAGCTCACCAGACACACACGGGGAGCTGTTTTTT.

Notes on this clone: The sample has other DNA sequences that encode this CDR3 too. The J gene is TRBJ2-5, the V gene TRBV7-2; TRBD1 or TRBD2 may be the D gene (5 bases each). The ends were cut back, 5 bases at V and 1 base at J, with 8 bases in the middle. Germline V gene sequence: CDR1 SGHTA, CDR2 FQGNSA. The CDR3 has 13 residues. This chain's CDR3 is CASSRGFQETQYF. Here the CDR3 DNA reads TGTGCCAGCAGCCGGGGCTTCCAAGAGACCCAGTACTTC.

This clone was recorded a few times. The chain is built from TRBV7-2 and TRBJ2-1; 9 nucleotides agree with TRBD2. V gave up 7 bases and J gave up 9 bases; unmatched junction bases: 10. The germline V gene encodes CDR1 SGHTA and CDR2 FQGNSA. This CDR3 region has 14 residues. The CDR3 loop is CASTPASGNSEQFF. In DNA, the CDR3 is TGTGCCAGCACCCCGGCTAGCGGGAATAGTGAGCAGTTCTTC. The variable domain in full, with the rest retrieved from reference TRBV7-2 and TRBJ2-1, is GAGVSQSPSNKVTEKGKDVELRCDPISGHTALYWYRQSLGQGLEFLIYFQGNSAPDKSGLPSDRFSAERTGGSVSTLTIQRTQQEDSAVYLCASTPASGNSEQFFGPGTRLTVL.

CDR3 region: CASSMVALGYTF. CDR3 sequence (DNA): TGTGCCAGTAGTATGGTGGCGCTTGGCTACACCTTC. This chain joins TRBV19 and TRBJ1-2; no reliable D call. Germline CDR1 is LNHDA and CDR2 is SQIVND (reference sequence). This CDR3 contains 12 residues. Trimming removed 3 bases from V and 7 bases from J, with 9 bases in between.

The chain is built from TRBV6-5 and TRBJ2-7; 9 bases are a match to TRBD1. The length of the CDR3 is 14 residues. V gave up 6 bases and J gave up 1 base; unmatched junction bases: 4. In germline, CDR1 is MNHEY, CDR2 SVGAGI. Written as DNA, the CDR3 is TGTGCCAGCAGACCGGGACAGGGTTCCTACGAGCAGTACTTC. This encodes CASRPGQGSYEQYF.

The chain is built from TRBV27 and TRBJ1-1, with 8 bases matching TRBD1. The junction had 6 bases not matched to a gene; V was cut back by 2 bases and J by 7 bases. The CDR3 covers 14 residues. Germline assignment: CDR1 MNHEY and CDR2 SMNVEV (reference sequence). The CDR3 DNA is TGTGCCAGCAGTTTAAGGGCCGGGACAGGTGAAGCTTTCTTT. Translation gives CASSLRAGTGEAFF.

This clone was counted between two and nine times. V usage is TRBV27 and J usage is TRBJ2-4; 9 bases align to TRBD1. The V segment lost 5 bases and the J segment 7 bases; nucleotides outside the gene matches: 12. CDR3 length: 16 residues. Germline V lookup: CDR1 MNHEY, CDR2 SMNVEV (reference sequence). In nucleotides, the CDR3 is TGTGCCAGCAGTATGCGCTCACAGGGGGCTTTCAACATTCAGTACTTC. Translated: CASSMRSQGAFNIQYF.

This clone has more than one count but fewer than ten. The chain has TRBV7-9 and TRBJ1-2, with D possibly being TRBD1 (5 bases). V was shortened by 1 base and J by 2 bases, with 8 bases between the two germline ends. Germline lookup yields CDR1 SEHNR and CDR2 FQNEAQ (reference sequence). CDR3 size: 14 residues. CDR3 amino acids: CASSLGAGNYGYTF. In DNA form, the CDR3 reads TGTGCCAGCAGCTTAGGAGCAGGGAACTATGGCTACACCTTC.

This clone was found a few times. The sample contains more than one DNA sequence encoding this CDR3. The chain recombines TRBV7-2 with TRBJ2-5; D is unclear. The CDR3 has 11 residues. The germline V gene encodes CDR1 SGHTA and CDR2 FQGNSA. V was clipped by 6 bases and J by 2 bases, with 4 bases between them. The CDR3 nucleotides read TGTGCCAGCAGGAGTCAAGAGACCCAGTACTTC. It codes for CASRSQETQYF. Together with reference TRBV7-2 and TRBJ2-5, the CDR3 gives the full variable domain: GAGVSQSPSNKVTEKGKDVELRCDPISGHTALYWYRQSLGQGLEFLIYFQGNSAPDKSGLPSDRFSAERTGGSVSTLTIQRTQQEDSAVYLCASRSQETQYFGPGTRLLVL.

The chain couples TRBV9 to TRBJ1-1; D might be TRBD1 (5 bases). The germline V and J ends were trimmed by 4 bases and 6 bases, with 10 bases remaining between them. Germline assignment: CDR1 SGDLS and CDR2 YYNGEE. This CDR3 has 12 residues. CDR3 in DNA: TGTGCCAGCAGCTTGGGGGAGGCTGAAGCTTTCTTT. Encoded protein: CASSLGEAEAFF. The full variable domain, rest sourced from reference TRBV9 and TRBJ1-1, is DSGVTQTPKHLITATGQRVTLRCSPRSGDLSVYWYQQSLDQGLQFLIQYYNGEERAKGNILERFSAQQFPDLHSELNLSSLELGDSALYFCASSLGEAEAFFGQGTRLTVV.

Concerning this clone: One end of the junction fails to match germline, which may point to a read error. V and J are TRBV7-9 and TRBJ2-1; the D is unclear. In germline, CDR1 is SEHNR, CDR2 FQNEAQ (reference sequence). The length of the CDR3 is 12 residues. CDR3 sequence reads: CTSSQDEAEQFF. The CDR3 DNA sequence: TGTACCAGCAGCCAGGATGAAGCTGAGCAGTTCTTC.

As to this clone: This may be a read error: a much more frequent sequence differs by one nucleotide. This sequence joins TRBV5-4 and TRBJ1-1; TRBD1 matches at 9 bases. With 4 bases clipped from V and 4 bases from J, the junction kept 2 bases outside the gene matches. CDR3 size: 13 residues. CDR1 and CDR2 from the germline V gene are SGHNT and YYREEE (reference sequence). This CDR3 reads CASSQDRGTEAFF. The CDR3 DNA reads TGTGCCAGCAGCCAGGACAGGGGCACTGAAGCTTTCTTT.

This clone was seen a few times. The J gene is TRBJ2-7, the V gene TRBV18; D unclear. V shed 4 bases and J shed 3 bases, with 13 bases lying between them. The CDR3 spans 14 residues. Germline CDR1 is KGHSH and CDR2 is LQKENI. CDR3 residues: CASSQDQNFYEQYF. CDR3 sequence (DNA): TGTGCCAGCTCACAGGATCAAAACTTCTACGAGCAGTACTTC.

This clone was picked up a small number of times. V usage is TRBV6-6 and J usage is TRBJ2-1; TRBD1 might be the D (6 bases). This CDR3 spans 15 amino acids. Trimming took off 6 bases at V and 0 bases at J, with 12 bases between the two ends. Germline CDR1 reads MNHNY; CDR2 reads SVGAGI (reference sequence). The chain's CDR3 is CASSRRDISYNEQFF. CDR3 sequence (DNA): TGTGCCAGCAGCCGCCGGGACATCTCCTACAATGAGCAGTTCTTC.

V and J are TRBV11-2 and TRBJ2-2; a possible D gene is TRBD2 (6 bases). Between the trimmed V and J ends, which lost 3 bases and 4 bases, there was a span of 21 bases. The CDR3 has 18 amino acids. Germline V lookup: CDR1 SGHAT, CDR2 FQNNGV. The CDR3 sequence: CASSLTPTSQTSTGELFF. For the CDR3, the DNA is TGTGCCAGCAGCTTGACCCCGACTTCCCAGACTAGCACCGGGGAGCTGTTTTTT. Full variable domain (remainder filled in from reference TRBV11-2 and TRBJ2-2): EAGVAQSPRYKIIEKRQSVAFWCNPISGHATLYWYQQILGQGPKLLIQFQNNGVVDDSQLPKDRFSAERLKGVDSTLKIQPAKLEDSAVYLCASSLTPTSQTSTGELFFGEGSRLTVL.

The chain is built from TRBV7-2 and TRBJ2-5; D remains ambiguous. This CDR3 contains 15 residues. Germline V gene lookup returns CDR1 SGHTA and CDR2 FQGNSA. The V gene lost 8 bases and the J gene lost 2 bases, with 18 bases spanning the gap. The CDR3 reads CASSGSYARQETQYF. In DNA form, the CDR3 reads TGTGCCAGCTCGGGTTCCTATGCCAGACAAGAGACCCAGTACTTC.

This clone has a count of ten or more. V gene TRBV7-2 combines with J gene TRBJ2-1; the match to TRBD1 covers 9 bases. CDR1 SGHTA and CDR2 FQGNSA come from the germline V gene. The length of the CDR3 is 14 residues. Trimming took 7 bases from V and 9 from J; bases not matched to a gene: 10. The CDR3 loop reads CASTPGQGNGEQFF. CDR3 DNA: TGTGCCAGCACCCCGGGACAGGGTAACGGTGAGCAGTTCTTC.

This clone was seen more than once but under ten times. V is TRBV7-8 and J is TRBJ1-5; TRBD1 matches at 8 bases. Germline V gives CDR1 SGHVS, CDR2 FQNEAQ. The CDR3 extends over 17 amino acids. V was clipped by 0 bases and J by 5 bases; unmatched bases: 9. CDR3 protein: CASSLAGLGQGDQPQHF. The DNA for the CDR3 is TGTGCCAGCAGCTTAGCGGGGTTAGGACAGGGCGATCAGCCCCAGCATTTT.

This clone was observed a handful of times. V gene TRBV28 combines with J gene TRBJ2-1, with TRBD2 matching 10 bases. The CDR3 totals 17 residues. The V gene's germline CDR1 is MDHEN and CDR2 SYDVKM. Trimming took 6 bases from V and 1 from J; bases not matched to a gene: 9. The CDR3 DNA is TGTGCCAGCAGCATTCGGCTAGCGGGAGAATCCTACAATGAGCAGTTCTTC. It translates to CASSIRLAGESYNEQFF.

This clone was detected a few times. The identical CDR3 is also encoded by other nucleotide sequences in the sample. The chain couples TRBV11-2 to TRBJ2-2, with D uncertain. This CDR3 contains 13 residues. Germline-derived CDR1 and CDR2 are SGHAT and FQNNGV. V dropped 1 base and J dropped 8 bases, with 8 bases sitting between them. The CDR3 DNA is TGTGCCAGCAGCTTAGCAGGTCCGGGGGAGCTGTTTTTT. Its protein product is CASSLAGPGELFF.

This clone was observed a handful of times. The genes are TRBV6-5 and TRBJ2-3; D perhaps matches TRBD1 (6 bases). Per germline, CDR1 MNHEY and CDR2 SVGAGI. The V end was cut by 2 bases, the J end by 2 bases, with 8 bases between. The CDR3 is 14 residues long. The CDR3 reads CASSYRTATDTQYF. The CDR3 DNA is TGTGCCAGCAGTTACAGGACAGCCACAGATACGCAGTATTTT.